This T cell receptor beta chain was identified in a study of early T cells in non-severe SARS-CoV-2 infection. Background on the study: The authors sequenced bulk RNA from unsorted whole blood, leaving chains unpaired.

In TCRdb, the 5' RACE reads were re-called with MiXCR into one record per CDR3 protein. The sample carries approximately 70,000 distinct CDR3 sequences, roughly 13% recorded once. This clonotype showed up just a few times. Sequences were obtained from whole blood. This TCR was recovered from an adult who was a healthcare worker with PCR-confirmed SARS-CoV-2 infection or an uninfected control (not recorded which).

The CDR3 region is CASSLTGQGVGNTIYF. As DNA, the CDR3 is TGCGCCAGCAGCTTGACGGGACAGGGCGTAGGAAACACCATATATTTT. The V gene is TRBV5-1, the J gene TRBJ1-3; 9 nucleotides align to TRBD1. Per the germline V gene, CDR1 is SGHRS and CDR2 is YFSETQ. The CDR3 runs 16 residues. V lost 1 base and J lost 4; bases outside the gene matches: 6.